A single sample is the source of the 2 T cell receptor beta chains below, sequenced in a study of T cell responses to AZD1222 COVID-19 vaccine. Clones were sequenced by immunoSEQ multiplex PCR, and TCRdb holds only the in-frame ones, with some missing. The sample lists over 150,000 clones, approximately 87% occurring once. The starting material was peripheral blood, obtained 28 days after the second AZD1222 dose. The receptors were sampled from an adult who received the AZD1222 COVID-19 vaccine.

V and J are TRBV19 and TRBJ1-4, with a weak D call TRBD1 (5 bases). The CDR3 has 16 residues. V lost 7 bases and J lost 0, with 15 bases in between. In germline, CDR1 is LNHDA, CDR2 SQIVND (reference sequence). CDR3 loop: CASTVTATATNEKLFF. The CDR3 DNA reads as TGTGCCAGTACCGTGACAGCAACCGCAACTAATGAAAAACTGTTTTTT.

On this clone itself: Other DNA sequences in the sample encode the same CDR3. CDR3 nucleotide sequence: TGTGCCAGCAGCCAAGTTGGTACAGGGCGGGGCTATGGCTACACCTTC. As protein: CASSQVGTGRGYGYTF. This rearrangement joins TRBV3-1 (or the pseudogene TRBV3-2) to TRBJ1-2, with D tentatively TRBD1 (6 bases). Per germline, CDR1 LGHDT and CDR2 YNNKEL (reference sequence). V lost 1 base to trimming and J lost 4 bases, with 16 bases between them. The CDR3 is made up of 16 amino acids.